The subject of this entry is one T cell receptor (beta chain). Its antigen is not known. Depth targeted 1 in 200,000 to 1 in 1 million T cells, averaging 10x coverage per clonotype. The table came from immunoSEQ multiplex PCR; TCRdb's copy has only in-frame clones and leaves some out. Of more than 110,000 clones in the sample, about 80% were seen once. The sample is drawn from a study of cytotoxic CD8 clonotypes in ibrutinib-treated CLL. Overall study: The taking of response samples occurred after a median approximately twelve months of treatment, with a range of 6 to 36. Broader study findings: Clonality (at baseline) was higher than in age-matched healthy donors and tracked circulating CD8+ T-cell counts. Treatment left the uncommon public clonotypes either contracted or stable in frequency.

The specimen comprised PBMCs, sampled after 24 months of ibrutinib treatment. This receptor was obtained from a human donor with chronic lymphocytic leukemia.

DNA for the CDR3: TGTGCCAGCACCGAGGCGGGGTCCTATAATTCACCCCTCCACTTT. Translating it yields CASTEAGSYNSPLHF. The rearrangement uses TRBV28 and TRBJ1-6; no firm D call. Trimming left V 7 bases short and J 1 base short, with 11 bases between. The germline V gene has CDR1 MDHEN and CDR2 SYDVKM. The CDR3 has 15 amino acids.